This T cell receptor beta chain was retrieved from a study of beta chain features in type 1 diabetes. About the research overall: On cell yields, gender and age, patients and healthy donors were similar.

The isolated RNA, all of it, was reverse transcribed, so expressed TCRB transcripts were what got sequenced. TCRdb's copy holds only in-frame clones and misses some; the assay was immunoSEQ multiplex PCR. The data show around 160,000 clones, with roughly 48% seen just once and 0.35% to 0.45% held by the top ten. Germline lookup yields CDR1 SGHTA and CDR2 FQGTGA. This CDR3 has 13 residues. V gave up 4 bases and J gave up 6 bases, with 13 bases separating them. Comment on this clone: No antigen is known for it.

The study, taken as a whole, reports: Short templates might get an advantage during PCR, and this would be equal in patients and controls.

Sort purity for all populations was recorded as exceeding 98%. V gene TRBV7-3 combines with J gene TRBJ2-7; D may be TRBD2 (6 bases). Sample: Tregs from blood. The source is a man between 18 and 29 years old in good health. CDR3 protein: CASSWRGGAEQYF. In DNA, the CDR3 is TGTGCCAGCAGCTGGAGGGGCGGGGCCGAGCAGTACTTC.